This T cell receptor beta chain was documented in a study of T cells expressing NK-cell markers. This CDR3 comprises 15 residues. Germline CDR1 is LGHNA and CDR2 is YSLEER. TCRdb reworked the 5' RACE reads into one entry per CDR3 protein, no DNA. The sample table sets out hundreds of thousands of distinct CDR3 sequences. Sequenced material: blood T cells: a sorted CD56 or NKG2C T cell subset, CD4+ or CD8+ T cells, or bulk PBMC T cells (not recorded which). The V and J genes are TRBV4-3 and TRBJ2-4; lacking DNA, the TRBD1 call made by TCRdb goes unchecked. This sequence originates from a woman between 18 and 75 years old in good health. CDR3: CASSDGGSAKNIQYF.